This TCR beta chain was sequenced for a study of human T cells and chemical hapten exposure. Deletions cut 6 bases from V and 0 bases from J, with 9 bases between. The CDR3 contains 14 residues. Germline assignment: CDR1 MNHEY and CDR2 SVGAGI. Only a few counts were recorded for this clonotype. Time point here: patch test 1, 2 weeks after DPC sensitization. The treatment denotes: therapeutic diphenylcyclopropenone sensitization with weekly scalp DPC. Via MiXCR, TCRdb re-called the RACE reads, giving one row per CDR3 protein. Among about 120,000 distinct CDR3 sequences listed, 12% were seen once. The chain combines TRBV6-5 with TRBJ1-3; no firm D call. The sample was whole blood, taken in connection with sensitization to the hapten diphenylcyclopropenone (DPC). This TCR was sampled from a woman in her forties or fifties with alopecia areata. Some clones in this sample may be carry-over from other donors' samples. CDR3 DNA: TGTGCCAGCAGCCTCGTTAGCTCTGGAAACACCATATATTTT. Protein sequence: CASSLVSSGNTIYF.